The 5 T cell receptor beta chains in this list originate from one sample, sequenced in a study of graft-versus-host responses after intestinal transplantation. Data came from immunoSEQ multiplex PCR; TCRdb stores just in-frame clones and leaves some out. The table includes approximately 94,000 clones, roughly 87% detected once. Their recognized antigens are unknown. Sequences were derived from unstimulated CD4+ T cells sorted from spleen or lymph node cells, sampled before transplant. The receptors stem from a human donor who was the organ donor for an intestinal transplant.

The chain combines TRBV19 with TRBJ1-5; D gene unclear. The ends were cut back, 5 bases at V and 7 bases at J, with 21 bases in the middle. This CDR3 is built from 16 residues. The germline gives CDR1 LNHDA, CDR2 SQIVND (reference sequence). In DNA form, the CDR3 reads TGTGCCAGTAGTTCCCCTACCGCGGTGAGGGCACAGCCCCAGCATTTT. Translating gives CASSSPTAVRAQPQHF.

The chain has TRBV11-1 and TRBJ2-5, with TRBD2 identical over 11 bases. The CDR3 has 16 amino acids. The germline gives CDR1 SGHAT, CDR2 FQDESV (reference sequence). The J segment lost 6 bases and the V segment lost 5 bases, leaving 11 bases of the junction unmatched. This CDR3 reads CASSRELAGAQKTQYF. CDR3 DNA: TGTGCCAGCAGCCGGGAACTAGCGGGGGCCCAGAAGACCCAGTACTTC.

CDR3 in DNA: TGCGCCAGCAGCCAAGAGGTCATAGGTCGAGAGACCCAGTACTTC. It is translated as CASSQEVIGRETQYF. The genes are TRBV4-1 and TRBJ2-5, with D unclear. The CDR3 runs to 15 residues. V was cut by 0 bases and J by 4 bases, with 12 bases left in between. Germline lookup yields CDR1 MGHRA and CDR2 YSYEKL.

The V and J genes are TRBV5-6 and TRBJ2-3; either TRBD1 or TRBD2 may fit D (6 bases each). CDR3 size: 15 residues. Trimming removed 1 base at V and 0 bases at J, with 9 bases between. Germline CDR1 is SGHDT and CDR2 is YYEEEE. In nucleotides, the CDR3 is TGTGCCAGCAGCTTGCGGGGGCTTAGCACAGATACGCAGTATTTT. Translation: CASSLRGLSTDTQYF.

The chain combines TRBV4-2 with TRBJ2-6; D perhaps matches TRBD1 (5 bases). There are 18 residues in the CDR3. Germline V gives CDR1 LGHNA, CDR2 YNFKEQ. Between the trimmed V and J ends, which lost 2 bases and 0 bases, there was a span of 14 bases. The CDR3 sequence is CASSQKGQVSSGANVLTF. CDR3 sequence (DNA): TGTGCCAGCAGCCAAAAGGGGCAGGTATCCTCTGGGGCCAACGTCCTGACTTTC.